This is a list of T cell receptor beta chains from one sample in a study of blood T cells in healthy people across ages. From the 5' RACE reads, TCRdb called clonotypes with MiXCR, one entry per CDR3 protein. The sample has approximately 900,000 distinct CDR3 sequences, around 29% seen once; the top ten hold 10%. This sample was shared with a second study, whose subject was T cells of mothers and their children.

The sample comprised blood. Receptor source: a woman aged 40 to 55 in good health. The CDR3 runs from the conserved cysteine through the conserved F or W. The D gene is left open where the match is weak. Clone size, where shown, is once, few, many, or a class for clones that have expanded.

>TRBD1|many|TRBJ1-2|TRBV28
CASSTTGGAGYYGYTF
TGTGCCAGCAGTACTACAGGGGGCGCGGGATACTATGGCTACACCTTC
>TRBD2|.|TRBJ2-7|TRBV6-2/TRBV6-3
CASSYSVWGGRGYNEQYF
TGTGCCAGCAGTTACTCAGTGTGGGGGGGTCGCGGGTACAATGAGCAGTACTTC
>TRBD1|.|TRBJ2-7|TRBV7-2
CASRNYRGPYEQYF
TGTGCCAGCAGAAATTACAGGGGACCCTACGAGCAGTACTTC
>TRBD1|few|TRBJ2-7|TRBV7-9
CASSPARQGMGEQYF
TGTGCCAGCAGCCCAGCCAGACAGGGGATGGGCGAGCAGTACTTC
>.|.|TRBJ2-1|TRBV28
CASSRDRGPTREQFF
TGTGCCAGCAGCCGAGATCGGGGACCAACGAGGGAGCAGTTCTTC
>.|.|TRBJ2-5|TRBV7-9
CASSSREAASLETQYF
TGTGCCAGCAGCTCCCGGGAAGCGGCCTCCCTAGAGACCCAGTACTTC
>.|.|TRBJ2-1|TRBV5-1
CASTSGVGNEQFF
TGCGCCAGCACCTCGGGGGTGGGCAATGAGCAGTTCTTC
>TRBD1|.|TRBJ2-3|TRBV4-3
CASSQDSGQGTDTQYF
TGCGCCAGCAGCCAAGACTCGGGACAGGGCACAGATACGCAGTATTTT
>TRBD2|.|TRBJ2-7|TRBV7-2
CASSLFDSGGAYEQYF
TGTGCCAGCAGCCTTTTCGATAGCGGGGGTGCCTACGAGCAGTACTTC
>TRBD1|.|TRBJ2-1|TRBV24-1
CATSGAAGTDSYNEQFF
TGTGCCACCAGTGGAGCAGCCGGGACAGATTCCTACAATGAGCAGTTCTTC
>TRBD1|.|TRBJ1-1|TRBV5-1
CTSSQGASLNTEAFF
TGCACCAGCAGCCAGGGGGCTTCCCTGAACACTGAAGCTTTCTTT
>TRBD2|many|TRBJ2-5|TRBV3-1
CASSQSSGGAWETQYF
TGTGCCAGCAGCCAATCTAGCGGGGGGGCTTGGGAGACCCAGTACTTC
>TRBD1|.|TRBJ2-3|TRBV6-5
CASSLRGPTQYF
TGTGCCAGCAGCTTAAGGGGGCCTACACAGTATTTT
>TRBD1|.|TRBJ2-3|TRBV28
CASSFRYRGRDTQYF
TGTGCCAGCAGTTTTAGGTACAGGGGGCGGGATACGCAGTATTTT
>.|.|TRBJ2-3|TRBV7-2
CASNEQISTDTQYF
TGTGCCAGCAACGAGCAGATTAGCACAGATACGCAGTATTTT
>.|many|TRBJ1-1|TRBV9
CASSPGSTEAFF
TGTGCCAGCAGTCCAGGGAGCACTGAAGCTTTCTTT
>.|few|TRBJ2-7|TRBV20-1
CSARPGGGASYEQYF
TGCAGTGCTAGACCAGGTGGTGGGGCCTCCTACGAGCAGTACTTC
>.|many|TRBJ2-5|TRBV29-1
CSVDEGGETQYF
TGCAGCGTTGACGAGGGCGGGGAGACCCAGTACTTC
>.|.|TRBJ2-5|TRBV27
CTSSLTETETQYF
TGTACCAGCAGTTTAACGGAAACAGAGACCCAGTACTTC
>.|once|TRBJ2-5|TRBV5-1
CASSSSEHGQYF
TGCGCCAGCAGCTCTAGCGAGCACGGGCAGTACTTC
>TRBD2|few|TRBJ2-1|TRBV7-8
CASSLLSGGFPYNEQFF
TGTGCCAGCAGCTTACTTAGCGGGGGTTTTCCCTACAATGAGCAGTTCTTC
>.|few|TRBJ1-3|TRBV10-3
CAIRDSGGTGNTIYF
TGTGCCATCAGGGATTCGGGAGGGACCGGAAACACCATATATTTT
>TRBD1|many|TRBJ2-7|TRBV20-1
CSASRWDSYSYEQYF
TGCAGTGCTAGCCGTTGGGACAGCTACTCCTACGAGCAGTACTTC
>.|.|TRBJ2-3|TRBV12-3/TRBV12-4
CASNGPTDTQYF
TGTGCCAGCAACGGTCCCACAGATACGCAGTATTTT
>.|.|TRBJ2-4|TRBV10-3
CAISDRTWEQYF
TGTGCCATCAGTGATCGCACGTGGGAGCAGTACTTC
>TRBD1|.|TRBJ2-7|TRBV12-3/TRBV12-4
CASSLEGQGGAYEQYF
TGTGCCAGCAGTTTAGAGGGACAGGGAGGGGCCTACGAGCAGTACTTC
>.|few|TRBJ1-2|TRBV5-1
CASSLGTVPNYGYTF
TGCGCCAGCAGCTTGGGGACAGTCCCTAACTATGGCTACACCTTC
>.|.|TRBJ1-1|TRBV28
CAGSLPVNTEAFF
TGTGCCGGCAGTTTGCCGGTGAACACTGAAGCTTTCTTT
>.|many|TRBJ2-5|TRBV5-5
CASSFADTSQETQYF
TGTGCCAGCAGCTTCGCGGACACAAGCCAAGAGACCCAGTACTTC
>TRBD2|.|TRBJ2-1|TRBV7-9
CASSSRESGAYNEQFF
TGTGCCAGCAGTAGTAGAGAAAGCGGGGCCTACAATGAGCAGTTCTTC
>.|many|TRBJ2-7|TRBV27
CASSLQTTYEQYF
TGTGCCAGCAGTTTACAGACTACCTACGAGCAGTACTTC
>.|few|TRBJ1-1|TRBV6-5
CASSYSSWDTTEAFF
TGTGCCAGCAGTTACTCATCCTGGGACACCACTGAAGCTTTCTTT
>.|.|TRBJ2-3|TRBV12-3/TRBV12-4
CASRNPRGRDTDTQYF
TGTGCCAGCAGGAACCCCCGGGGGCGAGACACAGATACGCAGTATTTT
>.|few|TRBJ1-1|TRBV25-1
CASSEWGGSYTEAFF
TGTGCCAGCAGTGAATGGGGAGGGTCTTACACTGAAGCTTTCTTT
>TRBD1|many|TRBJ2-7|TRBV7-9
CASSLGGQGIGSYEQYF
TGTGCCAGCAGCTTAGGGGGACAGGGCATTGGTTCCTACGAGCAGTACTTC
>TRBD1|few|TRBJ2-4|TRBV6-5
CASSDRGLDEQYF
TGTGCCAGCAGTGACAGGGGGCTTGATGAGCAGTACTTC
>TRBD2|once|TRBJ2-3|TRBV2
CASIPSGVGDTQYF
TGTGCCAGCATCCCTAGCGGGGTCGGGGATACGCAGTATTTT
>.|few|TRBJ1-2|TRBV14
CASSQMWGGYGYTF
TGTGCCAGCAGCCAAATGTGGGGCGGCTATGGCTACACCTTC
>.|.|TRBJ1-2|TRBV29-1
CSVNGVGGLYGYTF
TGCAGCGTCAATGGAGTAGGGGGACTCTATGGCTACACCTTC
>TRBD1|.|TRBJ2-3|TRBV7-9
CASSPRRTGGTDTQYF
TGTGCCAGCAGCCCCCGGAGGACAGGGGGCACAGATACGCAGTATTTT
>.|.|TRBJ1-1|TRBV27
CASSRRGHDTEAFF
TGTGCCAGCAGCCGTAGAGGCCATGACACTGAAGCTTTCTTT
>.|.|TRBJ1-2|TRBV18
CASSSVSGPGHTF
TGTGCCAGCTCATCTGTTTCGGGGCCTGGCCACACCTTC
>.|.|TRBJ2-1|TRBV20-1
CSARDQGGVSNEQFF
TGCAGTGCTAGAGACCAGGGGGGTGTAAGCAATGAGCAGTTCTTC
>TRBD1|.|TRBJ2-6|TRBV7-6
CASSRRPGTGNGANVLTF
TGTGCCAGCAGCCGACGTCCCGGGACAGGGAATGGGGCCAACGTCCTGACTTTC
>.|few|TRBJ2-7|TRBV4-2
CASSLQAWGVNGQYF
TGTGCCAGCAGCCTTCAAGCCTGGGGGGTGAACGGGCAGTACTTC
>.|.|TRBJ1-5|TRBV7-2
CASSLGGGGPYQPQHF
TGTGCCAGCAGCTTAGGCGGAGGGGGTCCCTATCAGCCCCAGCATTTT
>.|.|TRBJ2-1|TRBV28
CASTARGNEQFF
TGTGCCAGCACCGCACGGGGCAATGAGCAGTTCTTC
>TRBD2|few|TRBJ2-1|TRBV7-9
CASSRGLAGGPQNEQFF
TGTGCCAGCAGCCGGGGACTAGCGGGGGGGCCACAGAATGAGCAGTTCTTC
>TRBD1|few|TRBJ2-4|TRBV29-1
CSVVRTGDSDIQYF
TGCAGCGTTGTCCGGACAGGGGACTCGGACATTCAGTACTTC